This T cell receptor beta chain is from a study of blood T cell repertoires in COVID-19. Study-wide context: The United States, Italy and Spain provided the acute and convalescent COVID-19 samples. PBMCs, B-cell-depleted T cells, or T cells were the source of the cDNA or gDNA that made up the material.

Under the authors' procedure: Quantification of nucleated cells was approximated via reference gene primer amplification. Sequencing used immunoSEQ multiplex PCR; TCRdb keeps in-frame clones, though not all of them. The DNA was the basis for D and trimming; V, J and clone size are from that table. The sample holds 95,000 to 150,000 clones, 65% to 85% seen once. The sequenced sample was peripheral blood. This TCR was recovered from an elderly man with active or convalescent COVID-19.

CDR3 in amino acids: CASSPGETYSYEQYF. The CDR3 nucleotides are TGCGCCAGCAGCCCCGGCGAGACATACTCCTACGAGCAGTACTTC. The rearrangement joins TRBV5-1 to TRBJ2-7; D call uncertain. CDR1 and CDR2 (germline): SGHRS, YFSETQ. This CDR3 is 15 amino acids long. V gave up 4 bases and J gave up 0 bases, with 14 bases separating them.